Shown below are 29 T cell receptor beta chains from a single sample sequenced in a study of T cell clones after liver transplantation. TCRdb's copy holds only in-frame clones and misses some; the assay was immunoSEQ multiplex PCR. There are more than 75,000 clones in the sample; roughly four fifths occur only once, and about 0.52% lies in the top ten. The starting material was CD4+ T cells from blood, obtained approximately 3.5 years after liver transplant. These receptors all stem from a human patient who received a liver transplant. Some T cells may trace back to the graft donor.

The chain has TRBV7-2 and TRBJ2-1; 8 bases map to TRBD2. The length of the CDR3 is 17 residues. CDR1 is SGHTA and CDR2 is FQGNSA in the germline V gene. Trimming took 2 bases from V and 9 from J; bases not matched to a gene: 15. The CDR3 loop is CASSLRVSGIYQGEQFF. In DNA form, the CDR3 reads TGTGCCAGCAGCTTAAGGGTTAGCGGGATATACCAAGGTGAGCAGTTCTTC. Filled out from reference TRBV7-2 and TRBJ2-1, the complete variable domain reads GAGVSQSPSNKVTEKGKDVELRCDPISGHTALYWYRQSLGQGLEFLIYFQGNSAPDKSGLPSDRFSAERTGGSVSTLTIQRTQQEDSAVYLCASSLRVSGIYQGEQFFGPGTRLTVL.

This clone came up once. V usage is TRBV7-2 and J usage is TRBJ1-2; TRBD1 matches 9 bases. Germline V gives CDR1 SGHTA, CDR2 FQGNSA. V shed 5 bases, J shed 5 bases, and the junction held 9 bases outside the gene matches. This CDR3 comprises 15 residues. This chain's CDR3 is CASSIPGTGLYGYTF. The CDR3 DNA sequence: TGTGCCAGCAGCATACCCGGGACAGGGCTTTATGGCTACACCTTC.

This chain connects TRBV7-2 to TRBJ1-2; D is perhaps TRBD1 (6 bases). Between the trimmed V and J ends, which lost 5 bases and 4 bases, there was a span of 14 bases. Germline V gene data show CDR1 as SGHTA and CDR2 as FQGNSA. The CDR3 is made up of 14 amino acids. This CDR3 is CASSTTRGPYGYTF. The CDR3 DNA follows: TGTGCCAGCAGCACAACCAGGGGTCCCTATGGCTACACCTTC.

This clone showed up just a few times. The V gene is TRBV6-6, the J gene TRBJ2-3, with D perhaps given as TRBD1 or TRBD2 (5 bases each). The germline CDR1 and CDR2 sequences are MNHNY and SVGAGI (reference sequence). V was pared by 6 bases and J by 6 bases, with 19 bases between. There are 15 residues in the CDR3. The CDR3 region is CASSPPRGARDTQYF. The CDR3 nucleotides read TGTGCCAGCAGCCCGCCCCGGGGCGCCCGGGATACGCAGTATTTT.

The rearrangement uses TRBV7-2 and TRBJ2-3; 14 bases agree with TRBD2. Germline CDR1 reads SGHTA; CDR2 reads FQGNSA. V was clipped by 5 bases and J by 1 base; unmatched bases: 5. CDR3 length: 17 amino acids. CDR3 sequence (DNA): TGTGCCAGCAGCCCCTCGGGACTAGCGGGAGGCACAGATACGCAGTATTTT. Amino acid sequence: CASSPSGLAGGTDTQYF.

The CDR3 DNA sequence: TGTGCCAGCAGTTGGGGATTGGGGACTGAAGCTTTCTTT. This translates into CASSWGLGTEAFF. The chain links TRBV6-5 to TRBJ1-1; D gene ambiguous. With 4 bases removed from V and 5 bases from J, the gap between germline ends came to 11 bases. Germline lookup yields CDR1 MNHEY and CDR2 SVGAGI. The CDR3 totals 13 residues.

The J gene is TRBJ2-7, the V gene TRBV5-5, with TRBD2 as a possible D gene (6 bases). The V gene lost 2 bases and the J gene lost 0 bases, with 9 bases spanning the gap. The germline V gene encodes CDR1 SGHKS and CDR2 YYEKEE (reference sequence). The CDR3 loop spans 14 amino acids. CDR3 DNA sequence: TGTGCCAGCAGCTTTGCGGGACCCTCCTACGAGCAGTACTTC. Translation: CASSFAGPSYEQYF.

The sample holds a few counts of this clone. This sequence joins TRBV5-6 and TRBJ1-1, with unresolved D. Per the germline V gene, CDR1 is SGHDT and CDR2 is YYEEEE. Trimming left V 4 bases short and J 7 bases short, with 23 bases between. The CDR3 runs 16 residues. CDR3 amino acids: CASSLALTRGGGEAFF. For the CDR3, the DNA is TGTGCCAGCAGCCTTGCGTTGACCCGGGGAGGTGGTGAAGCTTTCTTT.

This rearrangement joins TRBV6-5 to TRBJ1-3; possible D gene TRBD1, 5 bases. Germline V CDR1 and CDR2: MNHEY, SVGAGI. This CDR3 spans 13 amino acids. Trimming left V 8 bases short and J 8 bases short, with 16 bases between. The CDR3 sequence: CASGREMGDTIYF. CDR3 bases: TGTGCCAGCGGACGAGAGATGGGGGACACCATATATTTT.

This sequence joins TRBV5-4 and TRBJ2-1; TRBD1 agrees at 7 bases. The J segment lost 9 bases and the V segment lost 0 bases, leaving 6 bases of the junction unmatched. Germline V gene sequence: CDR1 SGHNT, CDR2 YYREEE (reference sequence). The CDR3 is 14 amino acids. CDR3 residues: CASSLAKGGPEQFF. In DNA form, the CDR3 reads TGTGCCAGCAGCTTGGCCAAAGGGGGCCCTGAGCAGTTCTTC.

The table lists this clone with a few counts. The gene calls are TRBV7-8 and TRBJ2-5, with TRBD2 identical over 11 bases. The V segment lost 4 bases and the J segment 5 bases; nucleotides outside the gene matches: 9. The CDR3 totals 16 residues. The germline V gene has CDR1 SGHVS and CDR2 FQNEAQ. CDR3 in DNA: TGTGCCAGCAGCTCCTTAGCGGGAGGGGGTTGGGAGACCCAGTACTTC. Translating it yields CASSSLAGGGWETQYF.

The rearrangement links TRBV27 to TRBJ2-4, with D possibly matching TRBD2 (6 bases). Germline V CDR1 and CDR2: MNHEY, SMNVEV (reference sequence). Trimming cost V 4 bases and J 1 base, with 26 bases left between them. The CDR3 contains 20 residues. The CDR3 loop reads CASSSPDHLGLTEAKNIQYF. CDR3 DNA sequence: TGTGCCAGCAGTTCGCCCGACCACCTGGGACTTACTGAGGCCAAAAACATTCAGTACTTC.

This clone came up once. The rearrangement joins TRBV11-2 to TRBJ2-5, with 7 bases identical to TRBD1. This CDR3 region has 15 residues. The germline gives CDR1 SGHAT, CDR2 FQNNGV. V lost 0 bases, J lost 6 bases, and 7 bases stayed unmatched. CDR3 protein: CASSLERQGEKTQYF. DNA of the CDR3: TGTGCCAGCAGCTTAGAGAGGCAGGGGGAGAAGACCCAGTACTTC.

The J gene is TRBJ2-3, the V gene TRBV28; the D is unclear. CDR1 MDHEN and CDR2 SYDVKM come from the germline V gene. The CDR3 has 15 amino acids. Trimming removed 0 bases at V and 2 bases at J, with 9 bases between. For the CDR3, the DNA is TGTGCCAGCAGTTTATGGGAAGGGATCACAGATACGCAGTATTTT. Its translation is CASSLWEGITDTQYF.

In its sample, this clone was seen once. The V gene is TRBV6-6, the J gene TRBJ2-2; the D gene could be TRBD1 or TRBD2 (5 bases each). The CDR3 runs to 16 residues. The germline CDR1 and CDR2 sequences are MNHNY and SVGAGI (reference sequence). The ends were cut back, 2 bases at V and 0 bases at J, with 10 bases in the middle. The CDR3 DNA follows: TGTGCCAGCAGTTACGGGGGTACCTCGAACACCGGGGAGCTGTTTTTT. It codes for CASSYGGTSNTGELFF.

The chain combines TRBV7-2 with TRBJ1-2; D is ambiguous. The V gene lost 1 base and the J gene lost 0 bases, with 6 bases spanning the gap. The V gene's germline CDR1 is SGHTA and CDR2 FQGNSA. The CDR3 totals 14 residues. CDR3 sequence: CASSLGGTNYGYTF. In nucleotides, the CDR3 is TGTGCCAGCAGCTTAGGCGGGACTAACTATGGCTACACCTTC.

This clone was detected ten times or more. The DNA for the CDR3 is TGTGCCAGCAGCCCCGGACTAGGGCAGGAGCAGTACTTC. Amino acids: CASSPGLGQEQYF. The chain has TRBV5-4 and TRBJ2-7; 7 bases agree with TRBD2. V lost 4 bases, J lost 7 bases, and 8 bases stayed unmatched. Germline V gene sequence: CDR1 SGHNT, CDR2 YYREEE (reference sequence). CDR3 length equals 13 residues.

This clone was detected only once. V gene TRBV11-2 combines with J gene TRBJ1-2; 7 bases fit TRBD1. This CDR3 contains 16 residues. With V trimmed by 6 bases and J by 0 bases, 10 bases remained unmatched. Germline V gene sequence: CDR1 SGHAT, CDR2 FQNNGV. The CDR3 coding sequence is TGTGCCAGCAGTCCCGGACCCGACAGGGCTAACTATGGCTACACCTTC. Translated, it gives CASSPGPDRANYGYTF.

The rearrangement joins TRBV6-5 to TRBJ1-5; D remains unclear. V was cut by 7 bases and J by 5 bases, with 3 bases left in between. Germline V gene sequence: CDR1 MNHEY, CDR2 SVGAGI. CDR3 length: 10 amino acids. CDR3 amino acids: CASNYQPQHF. CDR3 DNA: TGTGCCAGCAATTATCAGCCCCAGCATTTT.

The rearrangement links TRBV6-5 to TRBJ2-1; tentatively, D is TRBD2 (6 bases). V was shortened by 7 bases and J by 8 bases, with 18 bases between the two germline ends. This CDR3 has 14 amino acids. Germline-derived CDR1 and CDR2 are MNHEY and SVGAGI. The DNA for the CDR3 is TGTGCCAGCAAATTGCAGGGAGGTTCCGATGAGCAGTTCTTC. It translates to CASKLQGGSDEQFF.

The chain carries TRBV19 and TRBJ2-2; 8 positions match TRBD2. The CDR3 runs to 14 residues. Germline CDR1 and CDR2: LNHDA and SQIVND (reference sequence). Trimming at V came to 7 bases and at J to 6 bases, leaving 7 bases not matched to a gene. The CDR3 reads CASTGTRTPGELFF. CDR3 DNA sequence: TGTGCCAGTACTGGGACTAGGACGCCCGGGGAGCTGTTTTTT.

The rearrangement links TRBV15 to TRBJ2-5; D gene unclear. The germline gives CDR1 LNHNV, CDR2 YYDKDF (reference sequence). Trimming removed 0 bases from V and 5 bases from J, with 7 bases in between. The length of the CDR3 is 13 residues. The CDR3 region is CATSRDIGETQYF. CDR3 bases: TGTGCCACCAGCAGAGATATAGGGGAGACCCAGTACTTC.

This clone appeared a few times. The gene calls are TRBV6-4 and TRBJ1-5; D unresolved. Trimming shortened V by 6 bases and J by 0 bases, and 9 bases separated the two germline ends. The CDR3 length is 14 residues. Germline lookup yields CDR1 MRHNA and CDR2 SNTAGT. The CDR3 protein is CASRSDYSNQPQHF. The CDR3 region has the DNA TGTGCCAGCAGGTCCGATTATAGCAATCAGCCCCAGCATTTT.

As regards this clone: Distinct nucleotide sequences in the sample also encode this CDR3. The chain uses TRBV28 and TRBJ1-2; D is uncertain. Germline assignment: CDR1 MDHEN and CDR2 SYDVKM. This CDR3 is 12 amino acids long. Trimming shortened V by 3 bases and J by 4 bases, and 6 bases separated the two germline ends. The CDR3 region has the DNA TGTGCCAGCAGTTTGAGGCTCTATGGCTACACCTTC. Protein: CASSLRLYGYTF.

This clone was observed once. The V gene is TRBV6-5, the J gene TRBJ1-2; no clear D. The CDR3 has 14 amino acids. The germline gives CDR1 MNHEY, CDR2 SVGAGI. Between the trimmed V and J ends, which lost 0 bases and 6 bases, there was a span of 11 bases. The CDR3 nucleotides are TGTGCCAGCAGTTACTCAGGCACTCCTCATGGCTACACCTTC. Translating gives CASSYSGTPHGYTF.

The genes are TRBV7-2 and TRBJ2-5; 12 positions match TRBD2. This CDR3 comprises 16 residues. Germline values: CDR1 SGHTA, CDR2 FQGNSA. Trimming removed 5 bases from V and 0 bases from J; junction bases left unmatched: 4. The CDR3 spells CASSTGLAGNQETQYF. The DNA of the CDR3 is TGTGCCAGCAGCACCGGACTAGCGGGAAACCAAGAGACCCAGTACTTC.

This clone was found once. The chain couples TRBV6-6 to TRBJ2-7; D might be TRBD1 (6 bases). The CDR3 spans 14 residues. Per the germline V gene, CDR1 is MNHNY and CDR2 is SVGAGI (reference sequence). Trimming stripped 2 bases from V and 1 base from J, with 9 bases between. The DNA for the CDR3 is TGTGCCAGCAGTTACGGGACAAGGTCCTACGAGCAGTACTTC. As protein: CASSYGTRSYEQYF.

The genes are TRBV27 and TRBJ1-1, with TRBD1 as a possible D gene (5 bases). Germline CDR1 MNHEY, CDR2 SMNVEV (reference sequence). With 8 bases removed from V and 4 bases from J, the gap between germline ends came to 20 bases. This CDR3 is built from 15 residues. The CDR3 coding sequence is TGTGCCAGCCACAGTGTATCAGGGACGGTCACTGAAGCTTTCTTT. Translation: CASHSVSGTVTEAFF.

The rearrangement uses TRBV6-5 and TRBJ1-1, with D perhaps TRBD1 (6 bases). V shed 11 bases and J shed 1 base, with 20 bases lying between them. This CDR3 spans 15 amino acids. Germline V gene lookup returns CDR1 MNHEY and CDR2 SVGAGI. The CDR3 bases are TGTGCCGCAAAGATGGGGGGCCTATCGAACACTGAAGCTTTCTTT. Protein sequence: CAAKMGGLSNTEAFF.